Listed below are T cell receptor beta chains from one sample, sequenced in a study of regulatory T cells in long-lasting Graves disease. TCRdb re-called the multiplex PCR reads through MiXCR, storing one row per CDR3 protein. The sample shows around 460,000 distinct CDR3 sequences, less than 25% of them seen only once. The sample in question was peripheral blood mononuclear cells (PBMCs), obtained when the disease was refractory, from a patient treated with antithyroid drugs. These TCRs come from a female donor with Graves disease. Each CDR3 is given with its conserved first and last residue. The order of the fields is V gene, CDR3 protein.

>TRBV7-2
CASSPIQGGTEAFF
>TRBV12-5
CASRNEKLFF
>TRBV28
CASSLNPGQPQHF
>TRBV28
CASSSIRYEQYF
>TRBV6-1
CATHGGYEQYF
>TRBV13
CASSLWGLGETQYF
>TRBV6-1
CASRSTGRGAYEQYF
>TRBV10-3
CAISESTGGNTEAFF
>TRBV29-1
CSVVGTYTFQETQYF
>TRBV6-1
CASTWGTPSYEQYF
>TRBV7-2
CASTPGTNLGDEQYF
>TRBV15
CATSSAFRLPQHF
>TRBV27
CASGQGDRDQPQHF
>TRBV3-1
CASSLRDYQGENIQYF
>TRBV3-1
CASTPGAPADTQYF
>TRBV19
CASSKPFTGNYGYTF